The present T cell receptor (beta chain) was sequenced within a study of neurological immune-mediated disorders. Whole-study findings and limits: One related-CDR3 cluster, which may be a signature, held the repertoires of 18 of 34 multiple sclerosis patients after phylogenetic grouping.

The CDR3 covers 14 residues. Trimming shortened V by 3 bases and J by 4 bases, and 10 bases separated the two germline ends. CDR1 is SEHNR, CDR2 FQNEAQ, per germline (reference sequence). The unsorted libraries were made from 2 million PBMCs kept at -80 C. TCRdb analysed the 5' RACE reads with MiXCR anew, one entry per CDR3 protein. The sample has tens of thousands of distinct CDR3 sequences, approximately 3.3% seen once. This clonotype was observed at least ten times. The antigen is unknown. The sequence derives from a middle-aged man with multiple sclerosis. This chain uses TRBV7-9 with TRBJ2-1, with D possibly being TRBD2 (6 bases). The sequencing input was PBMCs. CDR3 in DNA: TGTGCCAGCAGCTTGGCGGGGATGTACAATGAGCAGTTCTTC. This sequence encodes CASSLAGMYNEQFF.